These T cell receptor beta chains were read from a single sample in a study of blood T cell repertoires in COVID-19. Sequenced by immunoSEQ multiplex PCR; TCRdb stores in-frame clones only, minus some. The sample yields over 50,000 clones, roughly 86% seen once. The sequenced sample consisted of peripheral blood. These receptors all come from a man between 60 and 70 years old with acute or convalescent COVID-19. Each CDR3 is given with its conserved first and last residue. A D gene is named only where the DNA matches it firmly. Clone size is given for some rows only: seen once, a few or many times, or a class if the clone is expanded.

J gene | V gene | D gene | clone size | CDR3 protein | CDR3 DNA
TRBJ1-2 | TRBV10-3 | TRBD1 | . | CAISEIPGQTLGYGYTF | TGTGCCATCAGTGAGATCCCGGGACAGACTCTCGGTTATGGCTACACCTTC
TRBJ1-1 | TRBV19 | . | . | CASSIETQATEAFF | TGTGCCAGTAGTATAGAAACACAGGCTACCGAAGCTTTCTTT
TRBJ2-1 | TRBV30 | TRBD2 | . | CAWRAGGPPNNEQFF | TGTGCCTGGAGGGCGGGGGGCCCGCCAAACAATGAGCAGTTCTTC
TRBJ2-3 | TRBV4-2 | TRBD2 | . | CASSPSGGATDTQYF | TGTGCCAGCAGCCCTAGCGGGGGGGCCACAGATACGCAGTATTTT
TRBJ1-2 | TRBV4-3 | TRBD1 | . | CASSQEPTGGGYGYTF | TGCGCCAGCAGCCAAGAACCGACAGGGGGTGGGTATGGCTACACCTTC
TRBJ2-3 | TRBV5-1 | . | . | CASSLEGQRTDTQYF | TGCGCCAGCAGCTTGGAAGGACAGCGCACAGATACGCAGTATTTT
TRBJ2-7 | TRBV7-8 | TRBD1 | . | CASSSPSGTGTYEQYF | TGTGCCAGCAGCTCTCCGAGCGGGACAGGGACCTACGAGCAGTACTTC
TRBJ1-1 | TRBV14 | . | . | CASSQVGGGTEAFF | TGTGCCAGCAGCCAAGTGGGGGGGGGCACTGAAGCTTTCTTT
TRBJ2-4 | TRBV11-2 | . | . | CASSPGLAKNIQYF | TGTGCCAGCAGCCCAGGTTTAGCCAAAAACATTCAGTACTTC
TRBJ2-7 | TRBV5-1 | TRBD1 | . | CASSFGGQGTYEQYF | TGCGCCAGCAGCTTTGGGGGACAGGGGACCTACGAGCAGTACTTC
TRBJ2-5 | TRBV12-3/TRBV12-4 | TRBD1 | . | CASRGQFQETQYF | TGTGCCAGCAGGGGACAGTTCCAAGAGACCCAGTACTTC
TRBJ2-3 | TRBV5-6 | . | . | CASRGDTDTQYF | TGTGCCAGCAGAGGAGACACAGATACGCAGTATTTT
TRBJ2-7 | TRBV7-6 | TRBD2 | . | CASSLGGGGTYEQYF | TGTGCCAGCAGCTTAGGAGGCGGGGGTACCTACGAGCAGTACTTC
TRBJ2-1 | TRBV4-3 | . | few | CASSHEGGVSYNEQFF | TGCGCCAGCAGCCATGAAGGGGGAGTATCCTACAATGAGCAGTTCTTC
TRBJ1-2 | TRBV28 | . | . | CASRNPNSYGYTF | TGTGCCAGCAGGAACCCCAACAGCTATGGCTACACCTTC
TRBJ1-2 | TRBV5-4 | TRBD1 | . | CASSGRDRDLYGYTF | TGTGCCAGCAGCGGAAGGGACAGGGATCTCTATGGCTACACCTTC
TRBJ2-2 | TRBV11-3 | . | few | CASSLERNTGELFF | TGTGCCAGCAGCTTGGAGAGGAACACCGGGGAGCTGTTTTTT
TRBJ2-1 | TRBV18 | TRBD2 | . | CASSSGLAGINNEQFF | TGTGCCAGCTCATCGGGACTAGCGGGTATAAACAATGAGCAGTTCTTC
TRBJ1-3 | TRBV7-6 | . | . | CASSLDQAYSGNTIYF | TGTGCCAGCAGCTTAGACCAGGCCTACTCTGGAAACACCATATATTTT
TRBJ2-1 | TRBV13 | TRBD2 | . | CASSSIAGGSSYNEQFF | TGTGCCAGCAGCTCCATCGCCGGGGGGAGCTCCTACAATGAGCAGTTCTTC
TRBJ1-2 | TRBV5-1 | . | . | CASSEKAGDYGYTF | TGCGCCAGCAGCGAGAAGGCAGGGGACTATGGCTACACCTTC
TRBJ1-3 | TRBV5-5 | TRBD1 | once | CASTLDRISGNTIYF | TGTGCCAGCACTTTGGACAGGATCTCTGGAAACACCATATATTTT
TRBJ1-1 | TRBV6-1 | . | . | CASSEVPGTEAFF | TGTGCCAGCAGTGAAGTACCGGGGACTGAAGCTTTCTTT
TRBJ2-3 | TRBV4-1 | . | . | CASSRGSGADTQYF | TGCGCCAGCAGCCGAGGGAGTGGGGCAGATACGCAGTATTTT